The 7 T cell receptor beta chains below were found in one sample sequenced in a study of vaccination effects on CD4 cells after COVID-19. Sequenced by immunoSEQ multiplex PCR; TCRdb stores in-frame clones only, minus some. This table has about 57,000 clones, approximately 81% appearing once. The antigens of these receptors remain unknown. Following a roughly 10-day culture, CD4+ T cells were purified. BNT162b2 vaccine or mRNA-1273 vaccine was given to participants in two doses. The sequences come from CD4+ T cells from PBMCs cultured without peptide, collected after COVID-19 vaccination. Source of these receptors: a human donor who received a COVID-19 vaccine.

This clone has a handful of counts. The V gene is TRBV18, the J gene TRBJ1-1; TRBD1 matches at 8 bases. Losses at the gene ends were 4 bases for V and 1 base for J; bases not matched to a gene: 8. CDR1 and CDR2 (germline): KGHSH, LQKENI. The CDR3 is made up of 16 amino acids. The DNA for the CDR3 is TGTGCCAGCTCACACCAACCCGGGACAGGGAACACTGAAGCTTTCTTT. Its protein is CASSHQPGTGNTEAFF.

The rearrangement uses TRBV4-1 and TRBJ2-1; the D gene could be TRBD1 or TRBD2 (5 bases each). From germline, CDR1 is MGHRA and CDR2 YSYEKL. The length of the CDR3 is 16 residues. Trimming shortened V by 0 bases and J by 8 bases, and 17 bases separated the two germline ends. CDR3 DNA sequence: TGCGCCAGCAGCCAAGAGGCAGCGAGGGGCCGAGATGAGCAGTTCTTC. Its translation is CASSQEAARGRDEQFF.

This chain uses TRBV4-1 with TRBJ1-1, with unresolved D. Between the trimmed V and J ends, which lost 0 bases and 11 bases, there was a span of 13 bases. The CDR3 spans 13 residues. CDR1 MGHRA and CDR2 YSYEKL come from the germline V gene. The CDR3 here is CASSQDTLQRAFF. CDR3 in DNA: TGCGCCAGCAGCCAAGATACCCTACAGCGGGCTTTCTTT.

This sequence joins TRBV6-5 and TRBJ2-6; maybe TRBD1 (6 bases). The CDR3 has 16 amino acids. Per germline, CDR1 MNHEY and CDR2 SVGAGI. The germline V and J ends were trimmed by 2 bases and 2 bases, with 10 bases remaining between them. Here the CDR3 reads CASSYPRTAGANVLTF. CDR3 DNA: TGTGCCAGCAGTTACCCCCGGACAGCTGGGGCCAACGTCCTGACTTTC.

This rearrangement joins TRBV2 to TRBJ2-7, with a possible D match to TRBD2 (5 bases). Trimming left V 6 bases short and J 3 bases short, with 12 bases between. This CDR3 comprises 13 residues. Per the germline V gene, CDR1 is SNHLY and CDR2 is FYNNEI. CDR3 protein: CASRGARFYEQYF. The CDR3 DNA sequence: TGTGCCAGCAGGGGAGCAAGATTCTACGAGCAGTACTTC. The entire variable domain, with the rest obtained from reference TRBV2 and TRBJ2-7, is as follows: EPEVTQTPSHQVTQMGQEVILRCVPISNHLYFYWYRQILGQKVEFLVSFYNNEISEKSEIFDDQFSVERPDGSNFTLKIRSTKLEDSAMYFCASRGARFYEQYFGPGTRLTVT.

The V and J genes are TRBV7-9 and TRBJ2-5, with no clear D. Trimming cost V 1 base and J 1 base, with 10 bases left between them. This CDR3 comprises 15 residues. CDR1 SEHNR and CDR2 FQNEAQ come from the germline V gene (reference sequence). The DNA of the CDR3 is TGTGCCAGCAGCTTAGGACGGTCGGCCCAAGAGACCCAGTACTTC. Translated: CASSLGRSAQETQYF. Filled out from reference TRBV7-9 and TRBJ2-5, the complete variable domain reads DTGVSQNPRHKITKRGQNVTFRCDPISEHNRLYWYRQTLGQGPEFLTYFQNEAQLEKSRLLSDRFSAERPKGSFSTLEIQRTEQGDSAMYLCASSLGRSAQETQYFGPGTRLLVL.

The rearrangement uses TRBV3-1 (or the pseudogene TRBV3-2) and TRBJ1-6; tentative D call: TRBD1 (5 bases). This CDR3 has 14 amino acids. Looked up from germline, CDR1 is LGHDT and CDR2 is YNNKEL (reference sequence). V lost 2 bases and J 9 bases, leaving 11 bases between the germline ends. The CDR3 DNA sequence: TGTGCCAGCAGCCAACAGGCGGGACGTTCACCCCTCCACTTT. Translated: CASSQQAGRSPLHF.